This T cell receptor (beta chain) was found in a study of metastatic and nonmetastatic thyroid tumors. TCRdb reassembled clones from the PCR reads with MiXCR. The profile covers fewer than 35,000 clones, with approximately 16% appearing a single time and about a fifth taken by the ten largest. The CDR3 covers 17 residues. The germline V gene encodes CDR1 SGHAT and CDR2 FQDESV (reference sequence). A remark on this clone: At one boundary the junction diverges from the germline segment, which might be a read error.

Not a single patient had been given any form of treatment at any point before undergoing thyroid surgery. Material: blood. This TCR was recovered from a male donor with papillary thyroid cancer or a benign thyroid nodule (not recorded which). Some clones in this sample may be carry-over from other donors' samples. The chain recombines TRBV11-1 with TRBJ2-1, with unresolved D. DNA for the CDR3: TGTGCCAGCAGCTTTTTACCGTATTTTAGCTCCTACAATGAGCAGTCCTTC. Translating it yields CASSFLPYFSSYNEQSF. The full variable domain, with the rest looked up from reference TRBV11-1 and TRBJ2-1, is EAEVAQSPRYKITEKSQAVAFWCDPISGHATLYWYRQILGQGPELLVQFQDESVVDDSQLPKDRFSAERLKGVDSTLKIQPAELGDSAMYLCASSFLPYFSSYNEQSFGPGTRLTVL.